This T cell receptor (beta chain) was observed in a study of technical replicates of blood from four donors. Data came from immunoSEQ multiplex PCR; TCRdb stores just in-frame clones and leaves some out. The sample lists about 66,000 clones, roughly 90% occurring once. Germline V gene sequence: CDR1 LNHDA, CDR2 SQIVND (reference sequence). V lost 2 bases to trimming and J lost 2 bases; unmatched junction nucleotides: 1. The CDR3 spans 15 residues. The chain links TRBV19 to TRBJ2-3, with 10 bases identical to TRBD2. The material sequenced was PBMCs. The clonotype was recovered from a human donor in good health. Some clones in this sample may be carry-over from other donors' samples. The CDR3 spells CASSITSGVTDTQYF. The CDR3 coding sequence is TGTGCCAGTAGTATAACTAGCGGGGTCACAGATACGCAGTATTTT. The full variable domain, its missing parts supplied by reference TRBV19 and TRBJ2-3, is DGGITQSPKYLFRKEGQNVTLSCEQNLNHDAMYWYRQDPGQGLRLIYYSQIVNDFQKGDIAEGYSVSREKKESFPLTVTSAQKNPTAFYLCASSITSGVTDTQYFGPGTRLTVL.